A single sample is the source of the 22 T cell receptor beta chains below, sequenced in a study of blood T cell repertoires in COVID-19. Assay used: immunoSEQ multiplex PCR; TCRdb lists only in-frame clones, some missing. The sample shows fewer than 400,000 clones, 85% of them seen only once. Material for sequencing was peripheral blood. The source of these receptors is a woman aged 18-29 years with acute or convalescent COVID-19.

The chain carries TRBV6-1 and TRBJ2-7, with D unclear. The CDR3 runs to 16 residues. The V and J ends lost 4 bases and 2 bases respectively, with 18 bases between them. The germline V gene encodes CDR1 MNHNS and CDR2 SASEGT. CDR3 protein: CASSALQRRFTYEQYF. Here the CDR3 DNA reads TGTGCCAGCAGTGCGCTACAGAGAAGGTTCACCTACGAGCAGTACTTC.

The chain is built from TRBV9 and TRBJ2-3; tentative D call: TRBD2 (6 bases). The CDR3 covers 16 residues. V was trimmed by 3 bases and J by 1 base, leaving 15 bases between them. CDR1 and CDR2 from the germline V gene are SGDLS and YYNGEE. The CDR3 DNA is TGTGCCAGCAGCGGCCGCGGGGAAAGGGGCACAGATACGCAGTATTTT. It yields the protein CASSGRGERGTDTQYF.

This clone has just a few counts. As DNA, the CDR3 is TGTGCCAGTAACGCCCCCGGGGTTGCCTCTAACTATGGCTACACCTTC. Its protein product is CASNAPGVASNYGYTF. The chain links TRBV19 to TRBJ1-2; no clear D. Trimming took 7 bases from V and 0 from J, leaving 18 bases between them. Germline V lookup: CDR1 LNHDA, CDR2 SQIVND (reference sequence). The CDR3 covers 16 residues.

With respect to this clone: Other DNA sequences in this sample translate to the same CDR3. The chain recombines TRBV3-1 (or the pseudogene TRBV3-2) with TRBJ1-2; tentatively, D is TRBD1 (6 bases). V dropped 4 bases and J dropped 1 base, with 7 bases sitting between them. The CDR3 covers 13 residues. In germline, CDR1 is LGHDT, CDR2 YNNKEL (reference sequence). The CDR3, as DNA: TGTGCCAGCAGCCCGGACAGTAACTATGGCTACACCTTC. It yields the protein CASSPDSNYGYTF.

The chain employs TRBV6-1 and TRBJ2-2, with a possible D match to TRBD1 (5 bases). Germline V gene data show CDR1 as MNHNS and CDR2 as SASEGT. This CDR3 contains 16 residues. The V end was cut by 4 bases, the J end by 3 bases, with 15 bases between. The CDR3 nucleotides read TGTGCCAGCAGTGGTCGCGGACACGGTGACACCGGGGAGCTGTTTTTT. Protein product: CASSGRGHGDTGELFF.

In this sample, this clone turned up a few times. The chain carries TRBV24-1 and TRBJ2-7; D possibly corresponds to TRBD1 (5 bases). Deletions cut 3 bases from V and 1 base from J, with 15 bases between. Germline assignment: CDR1 KGHDR and CDR2 SFDVKD. The CDR3 is 16 residues long. This CDR3 is CATSDPRQTTSYEQYF. CDR3 DNA: TGTGCCACCAGTGATCCGAGACAGACCACATCCTACGAGCAGTACTTC.

This clone has only one observation. The CDR3 bases are TGCGCCAGCAGCCACTGGGGGTTAGCGGGAGGGCCGGGGGAGCAGTTCTTC. It specifies CASSHWGLAGGPGEQFF. The V call is TRBV4-1, the J call TRBJ2-1; TRBD2 agrees at 11 bases. Germline loops: CDR1 MGHRA, CDR2 YSYEKL. The length of the CDR3 is 17 residues. After removal of 3 bases from V and 10 bases from J, the junction contained 14 bases not matched to a gene.

V is TRBV6-2 or TRBV6-3 and J is TRBJ2-1; 8 bases align to TRBD2. Germline CDR1 MNHEY, CDR2 SVGEGT. V was clipped by 1 base and J by 10 bases; unmatched bases: 6. The CDR3 covers 14 residues. CDR3 coding DNA: TGTGCCAGCAGTTACTTGACCCAGCGGGGGGAGCAGTTCTTC. It specifies CASSYLTQRGEQFF.

V and J are TRBV30 and TRBJ1-2, with 7 positions matching TRBD1. Per the germline V gene, CDR1 is GTSNPN and CDR2 is SVGIG (reference sequence). This CDR3 is 16 amino acids long. Trimming cost V 0 bases and J 0 bases; bases outside gene matches: 7. The CDR3, as DNA: TGTGCCTGGAGTGTAGAGTCAGGGGGACCTAACTATGGCTACACCTTC. It specifies CAWSVESGGPNYGYTF.

This chain uses TRBV23-1 with TRBJ1-5, with a weak D call TRBD1 (6 bases). TRBV23-1 belongs to the ORF category, with a function that is uncertain. Trimming stripped 4 bases from V and 5 bases from J, with 15 bases between. There are 15 residues in the CDR3. CDR3 bases: TGCGCCAGCAGTCGCGCCGACAGGAGGCATCAGCCCCAGCATTTT. It translates to CASSRADRRHQPQHF.

The chain combines TRBV7-6 with TRBJ1-6; D is unclear. CDR3 size: 12 residues. Germline V gives CDR1 SGHVS, CDR2 FNYEAQ. V was shortened by 4 bases and J by 10 bases, with 8 bases between the two germline ends. The CDR3 spells CASSSLRSPLHF. CDR3 sequence (DNA): TGTGCCAGCAGCTCTCTCAGATCACCCCTCCACTTT.

This clone was detected only once. In nucleotides, the CDR3 is TGCGCCAGCAGCTACCTAGCTTCTGAAGAGACCCAGTACTTC. This gives the protein CASSYLASEETQYF. The J gene is TRBJ2-5, the V gene TRBV5-1, with D possibly matching TRBD2 (5 bases). The V end was cut by 3 bases, the J end by 3 bases, with 12 bases between. The germline V gene encodes CDR1 SGHRS and CDR2 YFSETQ. The CDR3 totals 14 residues.

This chain connects TRBV5-6 to TRBJ1-4, with 7 bases lining up with TRBD1. The CDR3 is 14 residues long. V gave up 2 bases and J gave up 8 bases; unmatched junction bases: 6. Germline V gene data show CDR1 as SGHDT and CDR2 as YYEEEE. As DNA, the CDR3 is TGTGCCAGCAGCTTTGGGACAGTTCGAGAAAAACTGTTTTTT. This translates into CASSFGTVREKLFF.

The CDR3 region is CAWSVGTVYGYTF. The CDR3 DNA reads as TGTGCCTGGAGTGTTGGGACAGTCTATGGCTACACCTTC. The chain employs TRBV30 and TRBJ1-2; 7 nucleotides line up with TRBD1. The CDR3 length is 13 residues. The germline V gene has CDR1 GTSNPN and CDR2 SVGIG (reference sequence). Unmatched junction bases numbered 2, after V lost 0 bases and J lost 4 bases.

This chain uses TRBV19 with TRBJ1-1; D unresolved. Germline V CDR1 and CDR2: LNHDA, SQIVND (reference sequence). V dropped 8 bases and J dropped 1 base, with 11 bases sitting between them. The CDR3 covers 13 residues. CDR3 amino acids: CASLTGRNTEAFF. CDR3 sequence (DNA): TGTGCCAGTTTAACTGGGAGGAACACTGAAGCTTTCTTT. Supplemented by reference TRBV19 and TRBJ1-1, the full variable domain reads DGGITQSPKYLFRKEGQNVTLSCEQNLNHDAMYWYRQDPGQGLRLIYYSQIVNDFQKGDIAEGYSVSREKKESFPLTVTSAQKNPTAFYLCASLTGRNTEAFFGQGTRLTVV.

The rearrangement uses TRBV6-5 and TRBJ1-6; TRBD1 might be the D (6 bases). V lost 8 bases and J 10 bases, leaving 21 bases between the germline ends. Germline V gives CDR1 MNHEY, CDR2 SVGAGI. The CDR3 is 15 amino acids. Here the CDR3 DNA reads TGTGCCAGCTCCATTGGGCAGGGGTTTCGCTCACCCCTCCACTTT. Protein: CASSIGQGFRSPLHF.

The gene calls are TRBV5-1 and TRBJ2-1, with 7 bases aligning to TRBD2. CDR1 SGHRS and CDR2 YFSETQ come from the germline V gene. This CDR3 spans 16 amino acids. After removal of 0 bases from V and 2 bases from J, the junction contained 5 bases not matched to a gene. CDR3 region: CASSLAWGRAYNEQFF. In DNA form, the CDR3 reads TGCGCCAGCAGCTTGGCGTGGGGGAGGGCCTACAATGAGCAGTTCTTC. The entire variable domain, with the rest obtained from reference TRBV5-1 and TRBJ2-1, is as follows: KAGVTQTPRYLIKTRGQQVTLSCSPISGHRSVSWYQQTPGQGLQFLFEYFSETQRNKGNFPGRFSGRQFSNSRSEMNVSTLELGDSALYLCASSLAWGRAYNEQFFGPGTRLTVL.

V and J are TRBV5-1 and TRBJ2-2; perhaps TRBD1 as D (6 bases). V was shortened by 4 bases and J by 2 bases, with 12 bases between the two germline ends. The CDR3 is 15 amino acids. In germline, CDR1 is SGHRS, CDR2 YFSETQ. The CDR3, as DNA: TGCGCCAGCAGCGGAGGACAGCAAAACACCGGGGAGCTGTTTTTT. Protein product: CASSGGQQNTGELFF.

This chain connects TRBV7-3 to TRBJ2-4, with TRBD1 identical over 8 bases. J was trimmed by 6 bases and V by 8 bases; bases with no gene match: 12. The CDR3 totals 15 residues. Per the germline V gene, CDR1 is SGHTA and CDR2 is FQGTGA. The CDR3 protein is CASSPYQGARNIQYF. Written as DNA, the CDR3 is TGTGCCAGCTCACCCTACCAGGGGGCTCGAAACATTCAGTACTTC.

The V gene is TRBV7-2, the J gene TRBJ2-1; D possibly corresponds to TRBD2 (6 bases). CDR1 is SGHTA and CDR2 is FQGNSA in the germline V gene. This CDR3 has 15 amino acids. V gave up 3 bases and J gave up 1 base, with 10 bases separating them. CDR3 in DNA: TGTGCCAGCAGCTTCGGGAGAGAGTCCTACAATGAGCAGTTCTTC. Translation: CASSFGRESYNEQFF.

This clone was detected once. The gene calls are TRBV3-1 (or the pseudogene TRBV3-2) and TRBJ2-7; possibly TRBD2 for D (6 bases). The CDR3 covers 15 residues. In germline, CDR1 is LGHDT, CDR2 YNNKEL (reference sequence). The germline V and J ends were trimmed by 0 bases and 3 bases, with 12 bases remaining between them. The CDR3 nucleotides are TGTGCCAGCAGCCAAGATTTGGGGGGAAACTACGAGCAGTACTTC. This encodes CASSQDLGGNYEQYF.

J is TRBJ1-1 and V is TRBV4-1, with 8 bases lining up with TRBD1. The V gene end was trimmed by 7 bases and the J gene end by 1 base; junction bases not matched to a gene: 14. The CDR3 length is 17 residues. CDR1 MGHRA and CDR2 YSYEKL come from the germline V gene. The CDR3 region has the DNA TGCGCCAGCAAGGACAGGGAGGACTCTGGGGGGAACACTGAAGCTTTCTTT. This sequence encodes CASKDREDSGGNTEAFF.